Following are 30 T cell receptor beta chains from one sample sequenced in a study of T cell responses to AZD1222 COVID-19 vaccine. Assay: immunoSEQ multiplex PCR; the TCRdb copy retains only in-frame clones and omits some. The data contain tens of thousands of clones, about 90% of them singletons. This specimen consisted of peripheral blood, obtained 28 days after the second AZD1222 dose. These receptors originate from an adult who received the AZD1222 COVID-19 vaccine.

The rearrangement joins TRBV5-6 to TRBJ1-1; D remains unclear. CDR1 and CDR2 from the germline V gene are SGHDT and YYEEEE. The CDR3 spans 13 residues. The V gene lost 3 bases and the J gene lost 3 bases, with 9 bases spanning the gap. The CDR3 protein is CASSSGSYTEAFF. CDR3 bases: TGTGCCAGCAGCTCAGGTTCCTACACTGAAGCTTTCTTT. Supplemented by reference TRBV5-6 and TRBJ1-1, the full variable domain reads DAGVTQSPTHLIKTRGQQVTLRCSPKSGHDTVSWYQQALGQGPQFIFQYYEEEERQRGNFPDRFSGHQFPNYSSELNVNALLLGDSALYLCASSSGSYTEAFFGQGTRLTVV.

The CDR3 coding sequence is TGTGCCAGCTCACGGACTAGCGGGAACACCGGGGAGCTGTTTTTT. Amino acid sequence: CASSRTSGNTGELFF. The rearrangement links TRBV18 to TRBJ2-2; TRBD2 matches 10 bases. CDR3 size: 15 residues. J gave up 1 base and V 4 bases, and 0 bases lay outside the gene matches. Germline loops: CDR1 KGHSH, CDR2 LQKENI.

V gene TRBV2 combines with J gene TRBJ2-2; tentatively, D is TRBD1 or TRBD2 (5 bases each). Germline lookup yields CDR1 SNHLY and CDR2 FYNNEI. This CDR3 has 15 amino acids. Trimming stripped 5 bases from V and 0 bases from J, with 10 bases between. The CDR3 DNA reads as TGTGCCAGCAGTCGGGACGCATCGAACACCGGGGAGCTGTTTTTT. Amino acid sequence: CASSRDASNTGELFF. The variable domain in full, with the rest retrieved from reference TRBV2 and TRBJ2-2, is EPEVTQTPSHQVTQMGQEVILRCVPISNHLYFYWYRQILGQKVEFLVSFYNNEISEKSEIFDDQFSVERPDGSNFTLKIRSTKLEDSAMYFCASSRDASNTGELFFGEGSRLTVL.

This clone was recorded only once. The rearrangement joins TRBV11-2 to TRBJ2-2; D is unresolved. Germline values: CDR1 SGHAT, CDR2 FQNNGV. V was trimmed by 5 bases and J by 6 bases, leaving 13 bases between them. The CDR3 loop spans 14 amino acids. In DNA form, the CDR3 reads TGTGCCAGCAGCGGGCTGATAGATTCCGGGGAGCTGTTTTTT. This encodes CASSGLIDSGELFF.

The rearrangement joins TRBV9 to TRBJ2-5, with 10 nucleotides matching TRBD2. The trim removed 0 bases at V and 3 bases at J, leaving 5 bases unmatched. The CDR3 runs to 16 residues. The germline V gene encodes CDR1 SGDLS and CDR2 YYNGEE. The CDR3 protein is CASSVGGLADKETQYF. CDR3 coding DNA: TGTGCCAGCAGCGTAGGTGGACTAGCGGATAAAGAGACCCAGTACTTC.

This clone was seen once. V is TRBV19 and J is TRBJ1-5; D call uncertain. CDR3 size: 14 residues. In germline, CDR1 is LNHDA, CDR2 SQIVND (reference sequence). Trimming left V 8 bases short and J 1 base short, with 12 bases between. As DNA, the CDR3 is TGTGCCAGTGCAGTGGGATTGAGCAATCAGCCCCAGCATTTT. This encodes CASAVGLSNQPQHF.

The rearrangement uses TRBV5-4 and TRBJ2-3; 7 bases line up with TRBD2. The CDR3 loop spans 15 amino acids. Trimming cost V 0 bases and J 9 bases; bases outside gene matches: 10. The germline V gene encodes CDR1 SGHNT and CDR2 YYREEE (reference sequence). The CDR3 nucleotides are TGTGCCAGCAGCTTGGATGGCCGCGGGGAGGGGACGCAGTATTTT. Encoded protein: CASSLDGRGEGTQYF. Filled out from reference TRBV5-4 and TRBJ2-3, the complete variable domain reads ETGVTQSPTHLIKTRGQQVTLRCSSQSGHNTVSWYQQALGQGPQFIFQYYREEENGRGNFPPRFSGLQFPNYSSELNVNALELDDSALYLCASSLDGRGEGTQYFGPGTRLTVL.

V gene TRBV9 combines with J gene TRBJ1-1; D not resolved. CDR1 SGDLS and CDR2 YYNGEE come from the germline V gene. The CDR3 covers 18 residues. Trimming removed 1 base at V and 0 bases at J, with 19 bases between. DNA for the CDR3: TGTGCCAGCAGCGTAAACCCGGTCGGGTGGGAGATGAACACTGAAGCTTTCTTT. It is translated as CASSVNPVGWEMNTEAFF.

The chain recombines TRBV6-6 with TRBJ2-1; 9 nucleotides agree with TRBD2. This CDR3 has 15 amino acids. The germline gives CDR1 MNHNY, CDR2 SVGAGI (reference sequence). Trimming at V came to 5 bases and at J to 2 bases, leaving 4 bases not matched to a gene. The CDR3 nucleotides read TGTGCCAGCAGTCCCAGCGGGAGGACCTACAATGAGCAGTTCTTC. It yields the protein CASSPSGRTYNEQFF.

This chain connects TRBV18 to TRBJ1-5; D is unclear. Trimming cost V 0 bases and J 1 base, with 4 bases left between them. Germline V lookup: CDR1 KGHSH, CDR2 LQKENI. The CDR3 has 14 amino acids. CDR3 sequence (DNA): TGTGCCAGCTCACCACCCGAGAGCAATCAGCCCCAGCATTTT. Protein: CASSPPESNQPQHF.

This clone has just one count. The chain links TRBV20-1 to TRBJ2-1; D is tentatively TRBD1 or TRBD2 (6 bases each). Germline V CDR1 and CDR2: DFQATT, SNEGSKA (reference sequence). This CDR3 region has 11 residues. V lost 5 bases to trimming and J lost 13 bases, with 15 bases between them. The CDR3 spells CSARLQGGQFF. In DNA form, the CDR3 reads TGCAGTGCTCGTCTACAGGGAGGACAGTTCTTC.

J is TRBJ2-1 and V is TRBV6-2 or TRBV6-3; 9 bases match TRBD2. Germline V gene sequence: CDR1 MNHEY, CDR2 SVGEGT. The CDR3 has 14 amino acids. Losses at the gene ends were 4 bases for V and 9 bases for J; bases not matched to a gene: 7. The CDR3 DNA sequence: TGTGCCAGCAGTTTCCCCCTAGCGGGAACTGAGCAGTTCTTC. This encodes CASSFPLAGTEQFF.

The chain has TRBV19 and TRBJ1-6, with D unclear. This CDR3 comprises 14 residues. Germline lookup yields CDR1 LNHDA and CDR2 SQIVND (reference sequence). Between the trimmed V and J ends, which lost 3 bases and 14 bases, there was a span of 17 bases. CDR3 nucleotide sequence: TGTGCCAGTAGTATCCGGGATGTCCAAGGAGCCCTCCACTTT. It codes for CASSIRDVQGALHF.

The chain employs TRBV7-8 and TRBJ1-1; no firm D call. Germline-derived CDR1 and CDR2 are SGHVS and FQNEAQ. This CDR3 has 13 amino acids. Trimming stripped 7 bases from V and 0 bases from J, with 9 bases between. As DNA, the CDR3 is TGTGCCAGCACCCGAGGTATGAACACTGAAGCTTTCTTT. This sequence encodes CASTRGMNTEAFF.

CDR3 sequence reads: CASSTSRLVSYNEQFF. CDR3 nucleotide sequence: TGTGCCAGCAGTACGTCCCGACTAGTCTCCTACAATGAGCAGTTCTTC. This chain connects TRBV7-3 to TRBJ2-1; D possibly corresponds to TRBD2 (6 bases). V was trimmed by 6 bases and J by 0 bases, leaving 15 bases between them. This CDR3 is built from 16 residues. Germline loops: CDR1 SGHTA, CDR2 FQGTGA.

This clone has only one observation. CDR3 sequence reads: CASSTTGGSRNEQFF. CDR3 nucleotides: TGTGCCAGTAGCACTACAGGGGGCAGTCGGAATGAGCAGTTCTTC. This chain uses TRBV19 with TRBJ2-1, with 9 bases that match TRBD1. Trimming at V came to 6 bases and at J to 7 bases, leaving 10 bases not matched to a gene. The V gene's germline CDR1 is LNHDA and CDR2 SQIVND (reference sequence). This CDR3 comprises 15 residues.

The rearrangement links TRBV9 to TRBJ2-5; D may be TRBD1 (6 bases). The germline V and J ends were trimmed by 0 bases and 10 bases, with 13 bases remaining between them. This CDR3 has 13 amino acids. Per germline, CDR1 SGDLS and CDR2 YYNGEE. The CDR3 loop reads CASSVGDGGDQYF. The CDR3 DNA sequence: TGTGCCAGCAGCGTAGGAGATGGGGGCGACCAGTACTTC.

A remark on this clone: Relative to the germline gene, one junction end is altered; a read error may explain this. The V and J genes are TRBV7-9 and TRBJ1-4, with 10 bases aligning to TRBD1. The germline V gene has CDR1 SEHNR and CDR2 FQNEAQ (reference sequence). The CDR3 sequence is 16 residues long. The CDR3 DNA reads as TGTGCCAGCAGTCTGACAGGGGGCGAAACTAACGAAAAACTGTTTTTT. As protein: CASSLTGGETNEKLFF.

The V and J genes are TRBV12-3 or TRBV12-4 and TRBJ2-3; D remains unclear. V was cut by 8 bases and J by 2 bases, with 2 bases left in between. The CDR3 has 10 residues. The CDR3 DNA reads TGTGCCAGCTCCACAGATACGCAGTATTTT. It codes for CASSTDTQYF.

This sequence joins TRBV30 and TRBJ2-2, with 10 bases fitting TRBD1. Germline V gene data show CDR1 as GTSNPN and CDR2 as SVGIG (reference sequence). This CDR3 has 16 residues. V lost 5 bases and J lost 5; bases outside the gene matches: 11. The CDR3 region has the DNA TGTGCCTGGCGATACTCGGGACAGGGGAATACCGGGGAGCTGTTTTTT. Translation: CAWRYSGQGNTGELFF.

V is TRBV5-1 and J is TRBJ2-3, with 7 bases matching TRBD1. The CDR3 runs 15 residues. Germline V gene data show CDR1 as SGHRS and CDR2 as YFSETQ. V shed 0 bases and J 6 bases; nucleotides not matched to a gene: 7. The CDR3 region is CASSLVTGATDTQYF. The CDR3 bases are TGCGCCAGCAGCTTGGTTACAGGGGCCACGGATACGCAGTATTTT.

The chain links TRBV12-3 or TRBV12-4 to TRBJ1-1; tentatively, D is TRBD1 (5 bases). V lost 3 bases, J lost 4 bases, and 9 bases lay in between. The CDR3 consists of 13 residues. For the CDR3, the DNA is TGTGCCAGCAGTTTTCAGGGTGGCACTGAAGCTTTCTTT. The encoded protein is CASSFQGGTEAFF.

This sequence joins TRBV6-1 and TRBJ2-2; 11 bases agree with TRBD2. V lost 2 bases and J lost 2; bases outside the gene matches: 13. This CDR3 is 20 amino acids long. The germline V gene encodes CDR1 MNHNS and CDR2 SASEGT. CDR3 in DNA: TGTGCCAGCAGTGAAATGTCCCCACTAGCGGGAGTAATAAACACCGGGGAGCTGTTTTTT. This translates into CASSEMSPLAGVINTGELFF.

The J gene is TRBJ2-1, the V gene TRBV19; TRBD2 might be the D (5 bases). CDR3 length equals 12 residues. Germline CDR1 and CDR2: LNHDA and SQIVND (reference sequence). V lost 6 bases, J lost 8 bases, and 11 bases lay in between. The CDR3 DNA sequence: TGTGCCAGTAGACACACTAGATATGAGCAGTTCTTC. Protein product: CASRHTRYEQFF.

V and J are TRBV2 and TRBJ2-1; D remains ambiguous. Germline CDR1 reads SNHLY; CDR2 reads FYNNEI. The CDR3 loop spans 8 amino acids. Trimming took 1 base from V and 14 from J, leaving 0 bases between them. The CDR3 region is CASSEEFF. In DNA form, the CDR3 reads TGTGCCAGCAGTGAAGAGTTCTTC.

The chain has TRBV4-1 and TRBJ1-2, with a possible D match to TRBD1 (6 bases). V was cut by 1 base and J by 2 bases, with 11 bases left in between. The length of the CDR3 is 15 residues. CDR1 and CDR2 (germline): MGHRA, YSYEKL. The CDR3 DNA follows: TGCGCCAGCAGCCAAGGGCCCCAGGGGAACTATGGCTACACCTTC. It translates to CASSQGPQGNYGYTF.

The gene calls are TRBV5-6 and TRBJ1-1, with unresolved D. The CDR3 is 15 amino acids. The V end lost 2 bases, the J end lost 5 bases, and 16 bases lay between the germline ends. Germline V CDR1 and CDR2: SGHDT, YYEEEE. The CDR3: CASSFRTVHWTEAFF. In DNA, the CDR3 is TGTGCCAGCAGCTTCCGGACGGTCCATTGGACTGAAGCTTTCTTT.

The J gene is TRBJ1-5, the V gene TRBV30; D is perhaps TRBD1 (6 bases). The germline V gene has CDR1 GTSNPN and CDR2 SVGIG (reference sequence). This CDR3 has 15 residues. Trimming removed 0 bases from V and 4 bases from J, with 13 bases in between. This CDR3 is CAWSVWGAANQPQHF. CDR3 nucleotides: TGTGCCTGGAGTGTATGGGGGGCGGCTAATCAGCCCCAGCATTTT.

The V and J genes are TRBV19 and TRBJ2-7, with TRBD2 identical over 13 bases. The CDR3 is 15 amino acids. With V trimmed by 7 bases and J by 2 bases, 5 bases remained unmatched. Per the germline V gene, CDR1 is LNHDA and CDR2 is SQIVND (reference sequence). CDR3 sequence reads: CASTQGLAGTYEQYF. In DNA, the CDR3 is TGTGCCAGTACTCAGGGACTAGCGGGGACCTACGAGCAGTACTTC.

The chain joins TRBV7-2 to TRBJ2-6; D is unresolved. The ends were cut back, 3 bases at V and 1 base at J, with 7 bases in the middle. The CDR3 loop spans 15 amino acids. The germline V gene has CDR1 SGHTA and CDR2 FQGNSA. The CDR3: CASSFRRSGANVLTF. CDR3 DNA: TGTGCCAGCAGCTTCAGAAGATCTGGGGCCAACGTCCTGACTTTC.